These 7 T cell receptor beta chains originate from one sample sequenced in a study of cytomegalovirus exposure and HLA in healthy donors. 13 Jbeta primers and 60 Vbeta primers were used for the PCR. This table comes from immunoSEQ multiplex PCR, and its TCRdb copy is limited to in-frame clones, with some not included. The sample comprises about 140,000 clones, 80% of which are singletons, and about 2.2% rests with the top ten. The source material was PBMCs. The source is a middle-aged man in good health and CMV-seronegative.

The chain couples TRBV28 to TRBJ2-1; D uncertain. In germline, CDR1 is MDHEN, CDR2 SYDVKM. This CDR3 contains 13 residues. Trimming removed 2 bases at V and 4 bases at J, with 6 bases between. The CDR3 protein is CASSLPTYNEQFF. CDR3 coding DNA: TGTGCCAGCAGTTTACCGACTTACAATGAGCAGTTCTTC. Filled out from reference TRBV28 and TRBJ2-1, the complete variable domain reads DVKVTQSSRYLVKRTGEKVFLECVQDMDHENMFWYRQDPGLGLRLIYFSYDVKMKEKGDIPEGYSVSREKKERFSLILESASTNQTSMYLCASSLPTYNEQFFGPGTRLTVL.

J is TRBJ1-5 and V is TRBV2; D not resolved. Germline-derived CDR1 and CDR2 are SNHLY and FYNNEI. The ends were cut back, 4 bases at V and 5 bases at J, with 12 bases in the middle. This CDR3 is 14 amino acids long. DNA for the CDR3: TGTGCCAGCAGTGTGAATAGATTATATCAGCCCCAGCATTTT. Translated: CASSVNRLYQPQHF.

This chain links TRBV7-9 with TRBJ2-7; TRBD2 might be the D (5 bases). The CDR3 consists of 12 residues. Trimming left V 5 bases short and J 4 bases short, with 9 bases between. CDR1 is SEHNR, CDR2 FQNEAQ, per germline (reference sequence). CDR3 nucleotides: TGTGCCAGCAGCCCACGGGGTTACGAGCAGTACTTC. Translated, it gives CASSPRGYEQYF.

This chain joins TRBV9 and TRBJ2-2; TRBD1 might be the D (6 bases). This CDR3 region has 15 residues. V gave up 0 bases and J gave up 4 bases, with 10 bases separating them. Germline CDR1 reads SGDLS; CDR2 reads YYNGEE. The CDR3: CASSVVQGPTGELFF. DNA for the CDR3: TGTGCCAGCAGCGTAGTGCAGGGGCCCACCGGGGAGCTGTTTTTT.

This clone was observed a handful of times. Different DNA sequences within this sample yield the same CDR3. The rearrangement uses TRBV5-1 and TRBJ2-5, with TRBD1 identical over 10 bases. Near its end, the DNA agrees better with TRBJ2-7, so the J call may be wrong. Germline-derived CDR1 and CDR2 are SGHRS and YFSETQ. The CDR3 runs 13 residues. The CDR3 is CASSRDRGYEQYF. The CDR3, as DNA: TGCGCCAGCAGCCGGGACAGGGGCTACGAGCAGTACTTC.

The chain recombines TRBV27 with TRBJ1-4, with D maybe TRBD1 (5 bases). Germline V CDR1 and CDR2: MNHEY, SMNVEV (reference sequence). The CDR3 is made up of 14 amino acids. Trimming pared 5 bases from V and 8 bases from J, leaving 15 bases between. CDR3 region: CASSRGTGGEKLFF. Written as DNA, the CDR3 is TGTGCCAGCAGTCGTGGGACGGGGGGGGAAAAACTGTTTTTT.

The chain recombines TRBV2 with TRBJ2-7; 9 nucleotides align to TRBD1. The germline V gene has CDR1 SNHLY and CDR2 FYNNEI. V lost 5 bases, J lost 2 bases, and 4 bases stayed unmatched. The CDR3 length is 14 residues. The CDR3, as DNA: TGTGCCAGCAGTCGGGACAGGGTTACCTACGAGCAGTACTTC. Its translation is CASSRDRVTYEQYF.